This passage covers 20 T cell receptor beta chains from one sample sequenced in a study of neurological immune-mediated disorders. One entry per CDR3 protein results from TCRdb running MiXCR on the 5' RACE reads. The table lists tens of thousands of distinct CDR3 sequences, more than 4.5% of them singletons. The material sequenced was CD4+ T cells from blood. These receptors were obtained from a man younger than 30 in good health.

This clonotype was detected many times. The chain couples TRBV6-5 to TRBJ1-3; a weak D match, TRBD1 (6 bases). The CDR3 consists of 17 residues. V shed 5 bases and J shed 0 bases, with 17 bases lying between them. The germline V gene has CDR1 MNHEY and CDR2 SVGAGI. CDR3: CASSPQWGADSGNTIYF. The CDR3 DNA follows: TGTGCCAGCAGTCCCCAGTGGGGGGCCGACTCTGGAAACACCATATATTTT.

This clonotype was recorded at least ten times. The CDR3, as DNA: TGCGCCAGCAGCACGGGACAGGGGTTGGAAAAACTGTTTTTT. Its translation is CASSTGQGLEKLFF. The rearrangement uses TRBV5-1 and TRBJ1-4; the match to TRBD1 covers 10 bases. The germline CDR1 and CDR2 sequences are SGHRS and YFSETQ. The CDR3 consists of 14 residues. Unmatched junction bases numbered 5, after V lost 4 bases and J lost 8 bases.

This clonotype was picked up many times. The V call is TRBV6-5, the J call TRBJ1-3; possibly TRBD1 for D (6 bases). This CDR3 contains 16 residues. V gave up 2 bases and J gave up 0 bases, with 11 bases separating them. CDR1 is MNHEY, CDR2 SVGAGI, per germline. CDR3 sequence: CASSYLQGFSGNTIYF. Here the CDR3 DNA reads TGTGCCAGCAGTTACCTCCAGGGGTTCTCTGGAAACACCATATATTTT.

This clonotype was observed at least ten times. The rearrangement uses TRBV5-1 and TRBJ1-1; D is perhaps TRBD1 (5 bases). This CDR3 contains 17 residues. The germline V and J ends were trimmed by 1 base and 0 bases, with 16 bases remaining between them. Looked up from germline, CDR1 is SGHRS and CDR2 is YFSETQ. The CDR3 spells CASSLWTRRDVNTEAFF. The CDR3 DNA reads TGCGCCAGCAGCTTGTGGACCCGCAGGGACGTGAACACTGAAGCTTTCTTT.

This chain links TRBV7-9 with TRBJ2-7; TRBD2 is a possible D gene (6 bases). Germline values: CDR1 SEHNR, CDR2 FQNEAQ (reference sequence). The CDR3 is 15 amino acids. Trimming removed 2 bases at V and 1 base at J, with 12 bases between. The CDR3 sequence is CASSLWQGGSYEQYF. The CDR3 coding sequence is TGTGCCAGCAGCTTATGGCAGGGAGGATCCTACGAGCAGTACTTC.

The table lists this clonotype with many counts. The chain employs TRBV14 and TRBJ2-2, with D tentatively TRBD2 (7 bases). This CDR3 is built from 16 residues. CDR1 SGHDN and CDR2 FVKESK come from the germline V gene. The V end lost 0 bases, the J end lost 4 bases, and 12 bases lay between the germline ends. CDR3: CASSQDYAGATGELFF. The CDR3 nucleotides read TGTGCCAGCAGCCAAGATTACGCGGGGGCCACCGGGGAGCTGTTTTTT. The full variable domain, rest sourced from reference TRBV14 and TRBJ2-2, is EAGVTQFPSHSVIEKGQTVTLRCDPISGHDNLYWYRRVMGKEIKFLLHFVKESKQDESGMPNNRFLAERTGGTYSTLKVQPAELEDSGVYFCASSQDYAGATGELFFGEGSRLTVL.

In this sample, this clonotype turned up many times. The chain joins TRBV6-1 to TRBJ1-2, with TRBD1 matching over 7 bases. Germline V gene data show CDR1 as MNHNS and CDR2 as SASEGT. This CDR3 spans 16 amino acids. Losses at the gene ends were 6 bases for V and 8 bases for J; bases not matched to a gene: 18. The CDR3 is CASSPDRDPLRLGYTF. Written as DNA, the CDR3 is TGTGCCAGCAGCCCTGACAGGGACCCCTTAAGACTCGGCTACACCTTC.

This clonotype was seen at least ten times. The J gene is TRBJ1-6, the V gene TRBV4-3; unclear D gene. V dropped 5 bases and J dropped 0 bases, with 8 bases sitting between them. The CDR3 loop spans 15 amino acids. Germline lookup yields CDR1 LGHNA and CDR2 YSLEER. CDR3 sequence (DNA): TGCGCCAGCAGCGAGGCGGTCTCCTATAATTCACCCCTCCACTTT. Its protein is CASSEAVSYNSPLHF.

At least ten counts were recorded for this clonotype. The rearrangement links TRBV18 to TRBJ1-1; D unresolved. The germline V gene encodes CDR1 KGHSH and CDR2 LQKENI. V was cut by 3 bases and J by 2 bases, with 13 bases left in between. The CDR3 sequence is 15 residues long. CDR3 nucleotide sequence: TGTGCCAGCTCACCTATCCATCAGAGAAACACTGAAGCTTTCTTT. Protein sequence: CASSPIHQRNTEAFF.

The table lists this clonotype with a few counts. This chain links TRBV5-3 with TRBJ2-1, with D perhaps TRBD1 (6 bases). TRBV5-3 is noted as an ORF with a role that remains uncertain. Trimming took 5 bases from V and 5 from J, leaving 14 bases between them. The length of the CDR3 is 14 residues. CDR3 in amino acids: CARRVQGPHNEQFF. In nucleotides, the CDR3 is TGTGCCAGAAGGGTTCAGGGGCCCCACAATGAGCAGTTCTTC.

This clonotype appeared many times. The chain's CDR3 is CSARGKATQNEQFF. The CDR3 coding sequence is TGCAGTGCTAGGGGAAAGGCTACCCAAAATGAGCAGTTCTTC. This sequence joins TRBV20-1 and TRBJ2-1, with D unresolved. V was clipped by 3 bases and J by 7 bases, with 16 bases between them. This CDR3 is built from 14 residues. Germline CDR1 is DFQATT and CDR2 is SNEGSKA (reference sequence).

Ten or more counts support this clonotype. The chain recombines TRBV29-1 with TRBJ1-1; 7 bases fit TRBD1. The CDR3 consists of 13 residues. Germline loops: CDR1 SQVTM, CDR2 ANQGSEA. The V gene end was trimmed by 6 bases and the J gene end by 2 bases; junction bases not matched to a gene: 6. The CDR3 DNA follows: TGCAGCGTCTCTCACAGGGGAAACACTGAAGCTTTCTTT. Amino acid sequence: CSVSHRGNTEAFF.

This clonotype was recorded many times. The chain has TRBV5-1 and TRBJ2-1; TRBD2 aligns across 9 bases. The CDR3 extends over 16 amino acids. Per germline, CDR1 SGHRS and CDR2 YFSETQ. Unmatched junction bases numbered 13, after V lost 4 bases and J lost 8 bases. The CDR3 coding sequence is TGCGCCAGCAGCACGGGACCTGTGGCGGGGGGGCATGAGCAGTTCTTC. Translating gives CASSTGPVAGGHEQFF.

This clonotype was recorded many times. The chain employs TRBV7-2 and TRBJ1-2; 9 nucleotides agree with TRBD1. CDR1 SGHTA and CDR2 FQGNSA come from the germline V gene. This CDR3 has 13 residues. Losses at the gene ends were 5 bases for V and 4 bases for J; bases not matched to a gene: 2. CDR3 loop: CASSAGQGYGYTF. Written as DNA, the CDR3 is TGTGCCAGCAGCGCGGGACAGGGCTATGGCTACACCTTC.

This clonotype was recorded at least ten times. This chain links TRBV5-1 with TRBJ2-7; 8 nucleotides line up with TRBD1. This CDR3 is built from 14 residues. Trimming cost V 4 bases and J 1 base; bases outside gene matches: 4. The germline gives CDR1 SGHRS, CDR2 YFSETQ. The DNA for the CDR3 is TGCGCCAGCAGCGATCAGGGGGCGTCCTACGAGCAGTACTTC. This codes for CASSDQGASYEQYF.

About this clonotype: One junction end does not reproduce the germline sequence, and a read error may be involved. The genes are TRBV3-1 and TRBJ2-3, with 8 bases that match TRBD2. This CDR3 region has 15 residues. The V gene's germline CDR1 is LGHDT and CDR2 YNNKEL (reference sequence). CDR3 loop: CASSQSGGTTDTHYF. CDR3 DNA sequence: TGTGCCAGCAGCCAAAGCGGGGGCACCACAGATACGCATTATTTT.

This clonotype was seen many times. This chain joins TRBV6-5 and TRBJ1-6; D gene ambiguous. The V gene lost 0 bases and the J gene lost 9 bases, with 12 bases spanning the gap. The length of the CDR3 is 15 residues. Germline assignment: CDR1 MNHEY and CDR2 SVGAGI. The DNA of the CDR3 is TGTGCCAGCAGTTACTCGAAGGGTGGAGGTTCACCCCTCCACTTT. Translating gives CASSYSKGGGSPLHF.

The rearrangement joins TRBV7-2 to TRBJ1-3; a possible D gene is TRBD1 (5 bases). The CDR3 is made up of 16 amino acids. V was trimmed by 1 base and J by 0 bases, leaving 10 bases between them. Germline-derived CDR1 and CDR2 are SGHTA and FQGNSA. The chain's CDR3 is CASSLEGPYSGNTIYF. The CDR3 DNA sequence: TGTGCCAGCAGCTTAGAGGGGCCCTACTCTGGAAACACCATATATTTT. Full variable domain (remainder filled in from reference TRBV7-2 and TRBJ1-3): GAGVSQSPSNKVTEKGKDVELRCDPISGHTALYWYRQSLGQGLEFLIYFQGNSAPDKSGLPSDRFSAERTGGSVSTLTIQRTQQEDSAVYLCASSLEGPYSGNTIYFGEGSWLTVV.

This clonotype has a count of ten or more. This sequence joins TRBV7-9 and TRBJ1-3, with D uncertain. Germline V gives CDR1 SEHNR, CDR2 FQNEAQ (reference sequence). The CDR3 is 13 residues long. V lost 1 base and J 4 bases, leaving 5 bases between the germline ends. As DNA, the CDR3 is TGTGCCAGCAGCTTAGGGTCGGGAAACACCATATATTTT. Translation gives CASSLGSGNTIYF. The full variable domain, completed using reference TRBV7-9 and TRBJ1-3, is DTGVSQNPRHKITKRGQNVTFRCDPISEHNRLYWYRQTLGQGPEFLTYFQNEAQLEKSRLLSDRFSAERPKGSFSTLEIQRTEQGDSAMYLCASSLGSGNTIYFGEGSWLTVV.

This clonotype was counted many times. The CDR3, as DNA: TGTGCCAGCAGTGAATCAAGGGCCAATAATTCACCCCTCCACTTT. Residues: CASSESRANNSPLHF. The chain joins TRBV6-1 to TRBJ1-6; no clear D gene. Trimming removed 2 bases at V and 5 bases at J, with 10 bases between. Germline V gene lookup returns CDR1 MNHNS and CDR2 SASEGT. The CDR3 runs 15 residues.